This paragraph covers one TCR beta chain sequence. TCRdb's copy holds only in-frame clones and misses some; the assay was immunoSEQ multiplex PCR. The sample has 98,000 or so clones, approximately 94% seen once; the top ten hold less than 0.25%. These data are taken from a study of technical replicates of blood from a handful of donors. This clonotype was sampled from a human donor in good health. The sample taken for sequencing was T cells isolated from PBMCs.

The CDR3 loop is CASRRDRDVAFF. The CDR3 bases are TGCGCCAGCAGACGAGACAGGGACGTAGCTTTCTTT. The chain joins TRBV10-2 to TRBJ1-1, with 7 bases that match TRBD1. Per the germline V gene, CDR1 is WSHSY and CDR2 is SAAADI. The CDR3 has 12 residues. The V segment lost 6 bases and the J segment 10 bases; nucleotides outside the gene matches: 8.